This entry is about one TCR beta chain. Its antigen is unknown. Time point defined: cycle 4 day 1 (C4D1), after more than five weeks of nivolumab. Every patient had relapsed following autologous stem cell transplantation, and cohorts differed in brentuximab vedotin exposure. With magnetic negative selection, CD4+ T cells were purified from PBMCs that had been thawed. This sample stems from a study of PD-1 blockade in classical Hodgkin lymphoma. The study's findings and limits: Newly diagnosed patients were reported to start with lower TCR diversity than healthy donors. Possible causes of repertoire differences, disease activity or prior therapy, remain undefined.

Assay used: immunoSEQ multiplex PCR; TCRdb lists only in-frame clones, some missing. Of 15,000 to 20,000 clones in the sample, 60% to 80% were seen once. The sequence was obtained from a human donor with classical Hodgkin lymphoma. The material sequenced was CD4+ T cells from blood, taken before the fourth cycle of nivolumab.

DNA of the CDR3: TGTGCCAGCAGCTTGTTACAAGACAGCTACCAAGAGACCCAGTACTTC. It codes for CASSLLQDSYQETQYF. The genes are TRBV5-6 and TRBJ2-5, with D possibly being TRBD1 (5 bases). The V end was cut by 1 base, the J end by 0 bases, with 13 bases between. The germline V gene encodes CDR1 SGHDT and CDR2 YYEEEE. CDR3 length equals 16 residues.